The 7 T cell receptor beta chains presented below share a single source sample, sequenced in a study of PD-1 blockade in classical Hodgkin lymphoma. Time point reported: cycle 4 day 1 (C4D1), after 5 to 7 weeks of nivolumab. Relapse was seen in all patients after autologous stem cell transplantation, and brentuximab vedotin exposure was variable. The CD8+ T cells came from thawed PBMCs through magnetic negative selection. Data came from immunoSEQ multiplex PCR; TCRdb stores just in-frame clones and leaves some out. The sample holds 6,500 to 9,500 clones, about three quarters seen once. The material was CD8+ T cells from blood, obtained before the fourth cycle of nivolumab. All receptors derive from a human donor with classical Hodgkin lymphoma.

This clone was observed a few times. The rearrangement joins TRBV2 to TRBJ1-1; D remains ambiguous. The CDR3 contains 14 residues. Trimming pared 4 bases from V and 1 base from J, leaving 10 bases between. In germline, CDR1 is SNHLY, CDR2 FYNNEI. The DNA for the CDR3 is TGTGCCAGCAGTGTGGGCCGACCGAACACTGAAGCTTTCTTT. Translation gives CASSVGRPNTEAFF.

This clone occurred a few times. The chain combines TRBV13 with TRBJ2-7; the D call may be TRBD1 or TRBD2 (5 bases each). Germline V lookup: CDR1 PRHDT, CDR2 FYEKMQ (reference sequence). V was shortened by 8 bases and J by 4 bases, with 12 bases between the two germline ends. The CDR3 covers 12 residues. CDR3 residues: CASARGLYEQYF. In DNA form, the CDR3 reads TGTGCCAGCGCCCGGGGCCTTTACGAGCAGTACTTC. The full variable domain, in which reference TRBV13 and TRBJ2-7 provide the parts outside the CDR3, is AAGVIQSPRHLIKEKRETATLKCYPIPRHDTVYWYQQGPGQDPQFLISFYEKMQSDKGSIPDRFSAQQFSDYHSELNMSSLELGDSALYFCASARGLYEQYFGPGTRLTVT.

This clone was detected only once. V usage is TRBV19 and J usage is TRBJ2-7, with D possibly matching TRBD2 (5 bases). Germline V gene data show CDR1 as LNHDA and CDR2 as SQIVND (reference sequence). Trimming took 3 bases from V and 2 from J, leaving 14 bases between them. This CDR3 is built from 15 residues. The CDR3 bases are TGTGCCAGTAGTATCTATCTTTCGGGGACCTACGAGCAGTACTTC. The encoded protein is CASSIYLSGTYEQYF. The variable domain in full, completed from reference TRBV19 and TRBJ2-7, reads DGGITQSPKYLFRKEGQNVTLSCEQNLNHDAMYWYRQDPGQGLRLIYYSQIVNDFQKGDIAEGYSVSREKKESFPLTVTSAQKNPTAFYLCASSIYLSGTYEQYFGPGTRLTVT.

Within the sample, this clone is medium-sized. The chain combines TRBV5-5 with TRBJ1-2; TRBD1 matches at 7 bases. V shed 4 bases and J 3 bases; nucleotides not matched to a gene: 9. Germline CDR1 is SGHKS and CDR2 is YYEKEE (reference sequence). The CDR3 consists of 15 residues. The CDR3 coding sequence is TGTGCCAGCAGCCTTGGGACAGAGCAGTACTATGGCTACACCTTC. Translating it yields CASSLGTEQYYGYTF. Complete variable domain (other parts from reference TRBV5-5 and TRBJ1-2): DAGVTQSPTHLIKTRGQQVTLRCSPISGHKSVSWYQQVLGQGPQFIFQYYEKEERGRGNFPDRFSARQFPNYSSELNVNALLLGDSALYLCASSLGTEQYYGYTFGSGTRLTVV.

V usage is TRBV6-4 and J usage is TRBJ1-2; D remains unclear. V was pared by 6 bases and J by 8 bases, with 19 bases between. In germline, CDR1 is MRHNA, CDR2 SNTAGT. The CDR3 is made up of 14 amino acids. This CDR3 reads CASRLEAQSGGYTF. The CDR3 DNA follows: TGTGCCAGCAGGCTTGAGGCCCAATCGGGCGGCTACACCTTC.

The chain uses TRBV7-9 and TRBJ2-7, with D hard to call. This CDR3 region has 12 residues. Looked up from germline, CDR1 is SEHNR and CDR2 is FQNEAQ (reference sequence). Trimming removed 4 bases from V and 3 bases from J, with 7 bases in between. The CDR3 region has the DNA TGTGCCAGCAGCTGGGTCGGCTACGAGCAGTACTTC. This gives the protein CASSWVGYEQYF.

This clone was recorded only once. The J gene is TRBJ1-5, the V gene TRBV20-1; D is unresolved. The CDR3 is 11 residues long. Trimming left V 0 bases short and J 12 bases short, with 9 bases between. Germline V gives CDR1 DFQATT, CDR2 SNEGSKA (reference sequence). Written as DNA, the CDR3 is TGCAGTGCTAGAGATGCGAGGGACCAGCATTTT. It specifies CSARDARDQHF.